This TCR beta chain was sequenced in a study of blood T cell repertoires in COVID-19. This CDR3 is built from 12 residues. Germline loops: CDR1 SGHAT, CDR2 FQNNGV. The ends were cut back, 3 bases at V and 4 bases at J, with 4 bases in the middle. Seattle patients were enrolled while actively infected and followed longitudinally. As handled by the study authors: Counts of nucleated cells, estimated from reference gene primer amplification, were obtained. Sequencing was performed with immunoSEQ multiplex PCR; in TCRdb, only in-frame clones are kept and a portion is missing. For V, J and clone size, that table is used; D and trimming come from the DNA. This sample has 150,000 or so clones, with approximately 85% found just once.

The chain joins TRBV11-2 to TRBJ2-1; D is unresolved. The receptor was isolated from a man between 60 and 75 years old with COVID-19, enrolled during active disease. The specimen was peripheral blood. The chain's CDR3 is CASSFAYNEQFF. CDR3 nucleotide sequence: TGTGCCAGCAGCTTTGCGTACAATGAGCAGTTCTTC.